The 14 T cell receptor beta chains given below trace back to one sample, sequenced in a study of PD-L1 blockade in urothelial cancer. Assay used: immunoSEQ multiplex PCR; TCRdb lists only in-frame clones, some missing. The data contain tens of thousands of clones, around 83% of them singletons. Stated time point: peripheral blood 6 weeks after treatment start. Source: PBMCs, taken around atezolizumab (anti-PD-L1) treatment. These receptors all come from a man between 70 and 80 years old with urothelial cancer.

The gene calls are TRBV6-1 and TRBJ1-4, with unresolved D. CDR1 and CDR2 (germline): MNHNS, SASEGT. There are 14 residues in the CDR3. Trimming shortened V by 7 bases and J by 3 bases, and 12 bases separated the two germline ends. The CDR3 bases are TGTGCCAGCACGCCCACAGCCTCTAATGAAAAACTGTTTTTT. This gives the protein CASTPTASNEKLFF.

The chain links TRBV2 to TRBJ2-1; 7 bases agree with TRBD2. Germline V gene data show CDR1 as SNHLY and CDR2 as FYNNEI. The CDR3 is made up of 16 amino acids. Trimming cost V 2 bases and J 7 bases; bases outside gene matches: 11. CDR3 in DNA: TGTGCCAGCAGTGAACTCGGGGGAGGGGATAGTAATGAGCAGTTCTTC. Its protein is CASSELGGGDSNEQFF.

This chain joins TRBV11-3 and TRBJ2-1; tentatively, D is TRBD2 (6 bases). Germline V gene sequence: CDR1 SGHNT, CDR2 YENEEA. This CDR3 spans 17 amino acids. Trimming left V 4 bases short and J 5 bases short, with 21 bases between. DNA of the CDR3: TGTGCCAGCAGCTCCGGGGACGGGGGTCTGGTAAACAATGAGCAGTTCTTC. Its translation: CASSSGDGGLVNNEQFF.

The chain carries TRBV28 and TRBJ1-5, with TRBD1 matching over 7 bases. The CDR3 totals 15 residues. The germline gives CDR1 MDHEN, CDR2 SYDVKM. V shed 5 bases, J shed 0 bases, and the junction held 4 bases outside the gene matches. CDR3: CASSIRDSSNQPQHF. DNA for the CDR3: TGTGCCAGCAGTATCCGGGACAGTAGCAATCAGCCCCAGCATTTT.

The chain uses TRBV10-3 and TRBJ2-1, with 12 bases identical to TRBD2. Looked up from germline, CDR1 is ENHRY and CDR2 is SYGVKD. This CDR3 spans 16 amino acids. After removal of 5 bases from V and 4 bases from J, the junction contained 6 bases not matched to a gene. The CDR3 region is CAISSPGLAGYNEQFF. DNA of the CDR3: TGTGCCATCAGTAGCCCGGGACTAGCGGGTTACAATGAGCAGTTCTTC.

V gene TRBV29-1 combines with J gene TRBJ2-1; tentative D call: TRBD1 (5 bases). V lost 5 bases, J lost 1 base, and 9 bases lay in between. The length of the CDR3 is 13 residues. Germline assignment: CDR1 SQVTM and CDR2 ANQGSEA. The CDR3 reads CSVPRVSYNEQFF. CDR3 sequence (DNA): TGCAGCGTTCCCAGGGTATCCTACAATGAGCAGTTCTTC.

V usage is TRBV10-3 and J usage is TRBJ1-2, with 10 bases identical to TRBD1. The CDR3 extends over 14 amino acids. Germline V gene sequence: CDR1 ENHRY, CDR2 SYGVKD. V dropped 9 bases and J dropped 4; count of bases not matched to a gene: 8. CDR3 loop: CAIKGQGSGYGYTF. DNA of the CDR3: TGTGCCATTAAGGGACAGGGGTCGGGCTATGGCTACACCTTC.

The CDR3 DNA is TGTGCCAGCAGCTTGTTAGGGGCACCGTACCAAGAGACCCAGTACTTC. Encoded protein: CASSLLGAPYQETQYF. V usage is TRBV11-2 and J usage is TRBJ2-5; a possible D gene is TRBD1 (5 bases). The germline V and J ends were trimmed by 3 bases and 0 bases, with 14 bases remaining between them. Germline CDR1 SGHAT, CDR2 FQNNGV. The CDR3 has 16 amino acids.

CDR3 nucleotides: TGTGCCATCAGTGCTTTCGGGGGGCAGGGATCTGGAAACACCATATATTTT. It specifies CAISAFGGQGSGNTIYF. The chain is built from TRBV10-3 and TRBJ1-3, with a possible D match to TRBD1 (6 bases). With 4 bases removed from V and 1 base from J, the gap between germline ends came to 17 bases. The germline gives CDR1 ENHRY, CDR2 SYGVKD. The CDR3 has 17 amino acids.

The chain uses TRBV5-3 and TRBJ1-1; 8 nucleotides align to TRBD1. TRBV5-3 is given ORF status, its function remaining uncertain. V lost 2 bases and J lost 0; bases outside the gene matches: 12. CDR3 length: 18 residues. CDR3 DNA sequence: TGTGCCAGAAGCTTTAAGGGGGACAGGAGGTTCATGAACACTGAAGCTTTCTTT. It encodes CARSFKGDRRFMNTEAFF.

As DNA, the CDR3 is TGTGCCAGGTCCAGGGAGGGCCTCGGCTACGAGCAGTACTTC. Translation: CARSREGLGYEQYF. The chain links TRBV2 to TRBJ2-5; 7 bases fit TRBD2. With the DNA end fitting TRBJ2-7 better, the J assignment may be wrong. The CDR3 extends over 14 amino acids. Germline V gene sequence: CDR1 SNHLY, CDR2 FYNNEI.

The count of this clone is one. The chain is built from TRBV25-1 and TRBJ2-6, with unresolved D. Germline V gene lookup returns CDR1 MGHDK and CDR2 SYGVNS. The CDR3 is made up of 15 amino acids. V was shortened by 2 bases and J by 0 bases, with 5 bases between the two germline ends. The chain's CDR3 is CASSEESSGANVLTF. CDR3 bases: TGTGCCAGCAGTGAAGAGAGCTCTGGGGCCAACGTCCTGACTTTC.

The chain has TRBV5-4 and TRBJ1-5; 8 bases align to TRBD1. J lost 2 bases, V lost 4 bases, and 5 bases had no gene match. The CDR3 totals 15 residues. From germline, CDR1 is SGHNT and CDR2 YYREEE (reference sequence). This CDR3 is CASSPLTGGNQPQHF. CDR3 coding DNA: TGTGCCAGCAGCCCATTGACAGGGGGCAATCAGCCCCAGCATTTT.

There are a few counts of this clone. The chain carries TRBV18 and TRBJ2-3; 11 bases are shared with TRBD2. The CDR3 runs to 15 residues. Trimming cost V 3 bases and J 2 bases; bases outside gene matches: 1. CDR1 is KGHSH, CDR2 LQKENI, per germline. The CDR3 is CASSPGLAVTDTQYF. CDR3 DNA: TGTGCCAGCTCACCGGGACTAGCGGTCACAGATACGCAGTATTTT.